Listed below are T cell receptor beta chains from one sample, sequenced in a study of chemoradiotherapy in HPV16-positive cancers. The data were produced by immunoSEQ multiplex PCR, yet TCRdb's version contains in-frame clones alone and is incomplete. The sample has about 7,600 clones, approximately 80% seen once. Sample: blood, taken from a patient who underwent chemoradiotherapy. The receptors stem from a human donor with HPV-associated anogenital cancer. Both conserved end residues are part of each CDR3. The order of the fields is J gene, D gene, clone size, V gene, CDR3 DNA, CDR3 protein. The D gene is left open where the match is weak. Size tells how often a clone was seen (once, few, many) or the class of an expanded clone, and some rows leave it out.

>TRBJ2-3|TRBD2|-|TRBV4-2
TGTGCCAGCAGCCAAGATGGTAGCGGGGGCCTCGGTTCGCAGTATTTT
CASSQDGSGGLGSQYF
>TRBJ1-5|-|-|TRBV21-1
TGTGCCAGCAGTAAAAACAGTCGGGGGCGCGGTAATCAGCCCCAGCATTTT
CASSKNSRGRGNQPQHF
>TRBJ2-3|TRBD2|-|TRBV28
TGTGCCAGCAGTCCAGAAGCGGGGGGGATGGGAGATACGCAGTATTTT
CASSPEAGGMGDTQYF
>TRBJ1-4|-|-|TRBV2
TGTGCCAGCAGTGTAGGGTTAGATGAAAAACTGTTTTTT
CASSVGLDEKLFF
>TRBJ2-2|TRBD1|-|TRBV5-1
TGCGCCAGCAGCTTACAGGGGGATGGGGAGCTGTTTTTT
CASSLQGDGELFF
>TRBJ2-7|-|-|TRBV28
TGTGCCAGCGAAGATGGGAGTACCTACGAGCAGTACTTC
CASEDGSTYEQYF
>TRBJ1-4|-|-|TRBV2
TGTGCCAGCAGCAGGGGTGCAACTAATGAAAAACTGTTTTTT
CASSRGATNEKLFF
>TRBJ2-2|-|-|TRBV11-2
TGTGCCAGCAGCCCGCACGATGACCCCCGAGGCACCGGGGAGCTGTTTTTT
CASSPHDDPRGTGELFF
>TRBJ1-5|-|few|TRBV19
TGTGCCAGTAGTGGGTTTAGCAATCAGCCCCAGCATTTT
CASSGFSNQPQHF
>TRBJ1-3|-|once|TRBV6-5
TGTGCCAGCATTCCGGACAGAACTGGAAACACCATATATTTT
CASIPDRTGNTIYF
>TRBJ1-2|-|-|TRBV7-8
TGTGCCAGCAGCCCCGCCACTACCTATGGCTACACCTTC
CASSPATTYGYTF
>TRBJ1-2|TRBD1|-|TRBV5-1
TGCGCCAGCAGCTCGGGGACAGGGGGCTCTGGCTACACCTTC
CASSSGTGGSGYTF
>TRBJ1-6|TRBD1|-|TRBV11-1
TGTGCCAGCAGCCCTCGACCGGGACAGGGTTCACCCCTCCACTTT
CASSPRPGQGSPLHF
>TRBJ2-7|-|-|TRBV7-9
TGTGCCAGCAGCGGACAGATTGAGCAGTACTTC
CASSGQIEQYF
>TRBJ2-7|-|once|TRBV6-5
TGTGCCAGTGCCAGGGGTCAGGACGAGCAGTACTTC
CASARGQDEQYF
>TRBJ2-1|-|-|TRBV27
TGTGCCAGCAGTAGAAACAATGAGCAGTTCTTC
CASSRNNEQFF
>TRBJ2-5|-|-|TRBV4-3
TGCGCCAGCAGCCAAGATAATTCCAACCAAGAGACCCAGTACTTC
CASSQDNSNQETQYF
>TRBJ1-1|-|-|TRBV7-2
TGTGCCAGCAGCCACCCGACAGGTAGGGGTGTGAACACTGAAGCTTTCTTT
CASSHPTGRGVNTEAFF
>TRBJ1-2|-|-|TRBV2
TGTGCCAGCAGTGGACCTCGACAGGAGACGGAGAGCGGCTACACCTTC
CASSGPRQETESGYTF
>TRBJ2-3|-|-|TRBV5-8
TGTGCCAGCAGCTTGCAGCCGAGCACAGATACGCAGTATTTT
CASSLQPSTDTQYF
>TRBJ1-2|-|few|TRBV12-5
TGTGCTAGTGCCTCGGACGCCTCGCCCTATGGCTACACCTTC
CASASDASPYGYTF
>TRBJ2-7|-|large|TRBV7-9
TGTGCCAGCAGCTTTCCGGGCACCTACGAGCAGTACTTC
CASSFPGTYEQYF
>TRBJ2-3|-|-|TRBV7-6
TGTGCCAGCAGCTTGGGAGGGGCAGGGGCAGATACGCAGTATTTT
CASSLGGAGADTQYF
>TRBJ2-1|-|-|TRBV7-2
TGTGCCAGCAGGAACTGGGGGGGCCGGGGCAATGAGCAGTTCTTC
CASRNWGGRGNEQFF
>TRBJ1-1|-|-|TRBV19
TGTGCCAGTAGTACTACTTGGGACTTTGCCACTGAAGCTTTCTTT
CASSTTWDFATEAFF
>TRBJ2-5|TRBD2|-|TRBV9
TGTGCCAGCAGCGTTCTAGCGGGGGTGATGGAGACCCAGTACTTC
CASSVLAGVMETQYF
>TRBJ2-3|TRBD1|-|TRBV2
TGTGCCAGCAGTGGAGGGACAGGGGGCTCCTTCTACGGCACAGATACGCAGTATTTT
CASSGGTGGSFYGTDTQYF
>TRBJ2-1|-|-|TRBV12-5
TGTGCTAGTGGTTTGGTACCGGCAGGGAGGAACAATGAGCAGTTCTTC
CASGLVPAGRNNEQFF
>TRBJ1-2|-|-|TRBV19
TGTGCCAGTAGTATCGCCGGGACCTCCGCGGGGGGCTACACCTTC
CASSIAGTSAGGYTF
>TRBJ2-1|-|-|TRBV9
TGTGCCAGCAGCGTGTTAAGATGGGGCTCCTACAATGAGCAGTTCTTC
CASSVLRWGSYNEQFF
>TRBJ2-1|TRBD1|-|TRBV5-5
TGTGCCAGCAGGACAGGGGACAATGAGCAGTTCTTC
CASRTGDNEQFF
>TRBJ1-2|TRBD1|-|TRBV6-1
TGTGCCAGCATGGGACAGGGGGCGCTGAGCGGCTACACCTTC
CASMGQGALSGYTF
>TRBJ1-5|-|-|TRBV18
TGTGCCAGCTCATGGGGGAGCAATCAGCCCCAGCATTTT
CASSWGSNQPQHF